This entry lists 26 T cell receptor beta chains sequenced from one sample in a study of CD8 T cells in Susac syndrome. An input of roughly 0.5 to 1 ug of RNA was subjected to reverse transcription using random hexamers. One entry per CDR3 protein, called by TCRdb with MiXCR from the immunoSEQ multiplex PCR reads. Here the sample spans some 130,000 distinct CDR3 sequences, 94% being singletons. The specimen sequenced was CD4+ T cells from PBMCs. Receptors were obtained from a human donor with multiple sclerosis.

The chain joins TRBV2 to TRBJ2-6; no reliable D call. The germline gives CDR1 SNHLY, CDR2 FYNNEI. V was shortened by 3 bases and J by 1 base, with 7 bases between the two germline ends. This CDR3 has 15 amino acids. The CDR3: CASSDSTSGANVLTF. As DNA, the CDR3 is TGTGCCAGCAGTGATTCAACATCTGGGGCCAACGTCCTGACTTTC.

This chain connects TRBV6-6 to TRBJ1-1; unclear D gene. Germline CDR1 is MNHNY and CDR2 is SVGAGI (reference sequence). Trimming left V 5 bases short and J 3 bases short, with 10 bases between. This CDR3 has 13 residues. The chain's CDR3 is CASSQGLDTEAFF. In DNA, the CDR3 is TGTGCCAGCAGTCAAGGGTTGGACACTGAAGCTTTCTTT.

The chain carries TRBV7-2 and TRBJ2-5, with 10 positions matching TRBD2. J was trimmed by 5 bases and V by 5 bases; bases with no gene match: 5. This CDR3 region has 14 residues. Germline-derived CDR1 and CDR2 are SGHTA and FQGNSA. The CDR3: CASSPGTSAETQYF. In nucleotides, the CDR3 is TGTGCCAGCAGCCCCGGGACTAGCGCGGAGACCCAGTACTTC. Filled out from reference TRBV7-2 and TRBJ2-5, the complete variable domain reads GAGVSQSPSNKVTEKGKDVELRCDPISGHTALYWYRQSLGQGLEFLIYFQGNSAPDKSGLPSDRFSAERTGGSVSTLTIQRTQQEDSAVYLCASSPGTSAETQYFGPGTRLLVL.

V is TRBV5-1 and J is TRBJ1-1; 7 positions agree with TRBD1. The CDR3 is 14 amino acids. After removal of 4 bases from V and 5 bases from J, the junction contained 8 bases not matched to a gene. Germline CDR1 reads SGHRS; CDR2 reads YFSETQ. In nucleotides, the CDR3 is TGCGCCAGCAGCCCTGGACAGGCGGGAACTGAAGCTTTCTTT. Translating gives CASSPGQAGTEAFF.

The V call is TRBV12-3 or TRBV12-4, the J call TRBJ2-5, with 9 bases aligning to TRBD1. The CDR3 extends over 16 amino acids. The junction had 9 bases not matched to a gene; V was cut back by 3 bases and J by 4 bases. This CDR3 is CASSFGGQGAGETQYF. The CDR3 coding sequence is TGTGCCAGCAGTTTCGGGGGACAGGGAGCGGGAGAGACCCAGTACTTC.

The chain combines TRBV28 with TRBJ1-5; unclear D gene. This CDR3 spans 14 amino acids. Germline V gene data show CDR1 as MDHEN and CDR2 as SYDVKM. V was trimmed by 1 base and J by 3 bases, leaving 7 bases between them. The CDR3 reads CASSLSGINQPQHF. CDR3 in DNA: TGTGCCAGCAGTTTATCGGGGATCAATCAGCCCCAGCATTTT.

The J gene is TRBJ1-1, the V gene TRBV12-3 or TRBV12-4; possibly TRBD1 for D (5 bases). The CDR3 sequence is 14 residues long. V lost 5 bases and J 0 bases, leaving 10 bases between the germline ends. CDR3 sequence: CASSVGRLNTEAFF. In nucleotides, the CDR3 is TGTGCCAGCAGTGTGGGACGGCTGAACACTGAAGCTTTCTTT.

The CDR3, as DNA: TGTGCCAGCAGCAGAGGGGGAATCAACACTGAAGCTTTCTTT. Translated, it gives CASSRGGINTEAFF. The chain carries TRBV5-6 and TRBJ1-1, with D possibly being TRBD1 (6 bases). CDR3 length: 14 amino acids. Germline V gene data show CDR1 as SGHDT and CDR2 as YYEEEE. V was clipped by 4 bases and J by 2 bases, with 12 bases between them.

This clonotype was seen once. V and J are TRBV20-1 and TRBJ1-5; D may be TRBD1 (5 bases). Between the trimmed V and J ends, which lost 7 bases and 3 bases, there was a span of 13 bases. The CDR3 runs to 13 residues. Germline V gene lookup returns CDR1 DFQATT and CDR2 SNEGSKA (reference sequence). The CDR3 loop reads CSVPEGPNQPQHF. CDR3 bases: TGCAGTGTCCCAGAGGGGCCCAATCAGCCCCAGCATTTT.

The chain carries TRBV27 and TRBJ2-4; no clear D gene. The CDR3 is made up of 13 amino acids. The V end was cut by 3 bases, the J end by 6 bases, with 9 bases between. The germline gives CDR1 MNHEY, CDR2 SMNVEV (reference sequence). The CDR3 bases are TGTGCCAGCAGTTTCAGTCCCTTAAACATTCAGTACTTC. It translates to CASSFSPLNIQYF.

The gene calls are TRBV25-1 and TRBJ1-5; tentatively, D is TRBD1 (5 bases). The V gene's germline CDR1 is MGHDK and CDR2 SYGVNS. V was clipped by 6 bases and J by 5 bases, with 14 bases between them. This CDR3 region has 14 residues. CDR3 sequence (DNA): TGTGCCAGCAGGGGGCAGGGAATATATCAGCCCCAGCATTTT. It translates to CASRGQGIYQPQHF. Full variable domain (remainder filled in from reference TRBV25-1 and TRBJ1-5): EADIYQTPRYLVIGTGKKITLECSQTMGHDKMYWYQQDPGMELHLIHYSYGVNSTEKGDLSSESTVSRIRTEHFPLTLESARPSHTSQYLCASRGQGIYQPQHFGDGTRLSIL.

The chain employs TRBV7-2 and TRBJ2-7; 10 nucleotides agree with TRBD2. This CDR3 spans 14 amino acids. Germline values: CDR1 SGHTA, CDR2 FQGNSA. With 5 bases clipped from V and 7 bases from J, the junction kept 8 bases outside the gene matches. DNA for the CDR3: TGTGCCAGCAGCCCAGCGGGAGGGCCGAAGGAGCAGTACTTC. Amino acid sequence: CASSPAGGPKEQYF.

This clonotype occurred once. The chain recombines TRBV27 with TRBJ2-7; 7 bases are a match to TRBD2. The CDR3 covers 14 residues. Looked up from germline, CDR1 is MNHEY and CDR2 is SMNVEV (reference sequence). V lost 3 bases, J lost 4 bases, and 6 bases stayed unmatched. CDR3 in amino acids: CASSFKRDEYEQYF. CDR3 DNA sequence: TGTGCCAGCAGTTTTAAGCGGGACGAATACGAGCAGTACTTC.

The chain uses TRBV7-9 and TRBJ1-2, with no clear D. There are 13 residues in the CDR3. The V end lost 5 bases, the J end lost 5 bases, and 12 bases lay between the germline ends. Germline V gene data show CDR1 as SEHNR and CDR2 as FQNEAQ (reference sequence). The CDR3 is CASSPDTGYGYTF. DNA of the CDR3: TGTGCCAGCAGCCCAGATACGGGGTATGGCTACACCTTC.

The CDR3, as DNA: TGTGCCAGCAGCTCTACGGGACAGGGGTGGTTTCGCTACACCTTC. It yields the protein CASSSTGQGWFRYTF. V gene TRBV5-8 combines with J gene TRBJ1-2; 10 bases line up with TRBD1. The CDR3 length is 15 residues. Losses at the gene ends were 3 bases for V and 9 bases for J; bases not matched to a gene: 11. Per the germline V gene, CDR1 is SGHTS and CDR2 is YDEGEE.

The chain recombines TRBV30 with TRBJ2-7, with D hard to call. V was cut by 2 bases and J by 1 base, with 6 bases left in between. Germline CDR1 GTSNPN, CDR2 SVGIG (reference sequence). CDR3 size: 12 residues. DNA of the CDR3: TGTGCCTGGAGTAGGACGTCCTACGAGCAGTACTTC. This gives the protein CAWSRTSYEQYF. The variable domain in full, with the rest retrieved from reference TRBV30 and TRBJ2-7, is SQTIHQWPATLVQPVGSPLSLECTVEGTSNPNLYWYRQAAGRGLQLLFYSVGIGQISSEVPQNLSASRPQDRQFILSSKKLLLSDSGFYLCAWSRTSYEQYFGPGTRLTVT.

This chain uses TRBV12-3 or TRBV12-4 with TRBJ1-1; D not resolved. The CDR3 covers 12 residues. V shed 8 bases and J shed 1 base, with 8 bases lying between them. The CDR3 nucleotides are TGTGCCAGCCGACGGACGAACACTGAAGCTTTCTTT. Protein sequence: CASRRTNTEAFF.

The gene calls are TRBV10-3 and TRBJ2-7; D not certain. V lost 4 bases and J lost 5, with 12 bases in between. CDR1 and CDR2 (germline): ENHRY, SYGVKD. The CDR3 runs to 13 residues. CDR3 nucleotide sequence: TGTGCCATCAGTGTCTCGGGTGGGGACGAGCAGTACTTC. It specifies CAISVSGGDEQYF.

CDR3 sequence reads: CASSGEESSYNEQFF. The CDR3 DNA follows: TGTGCCAGCAGTGGAGAGGAGAGCTCCTACAATGAGCAGTTCTTC. The chain uses TRBV6-4 and TRBJ2-1; D unclear. CDR1 and CDR2 (germline): MRHNA, SNTAGT. Trimming cost V 4 bases and J 0 bases, with 10 bases left between them. This CDR3 is 15 amino acids long.

This clonotype is a singleton in its sample. The genes are TRBV29-1 and TRBJ2-5; the D gene is possibly TRBD2 (6 bases). The germline V gene encodes CDR1 SQVTM and CDR2 ANQGSEA. The CDR3 contains 12 residues. Trimming cost V 6 bases and J 4 bases, with 12 bases left between them. CDR3 residues: CSVGGPTETQYF. The CDR3 region has the DNA TGCAGCGTCGGGGGACCGACAGAGACCCAGTACTTC.

This clonotype has just one count. V and J are TRBV5-1 and TRBJ2-5; TRBD2 matches at 8 bases. V lost 4 bases and J lost 3; bases outside the gene matches: 5. Germline CDR1 and CDR2: SGHRS and YFSETQ. The CDR3 is made up of 14 amino acids. The CDR3 sequence: CASSGGTREETQYF. The DNA of the CDR3 is TGCGCCAGCAGCGGTGGGACTAGAGAAGAGACCCAGTACTTC.

A single count supports this clonotype. The chain combines TRBV4-1 with TRBJ2-5; TRBD2 might be the D (6 bases). The germline V gene has CDR1 MGHRA and CDR2 YSYEKL. The CDR3 runs 13 residues. Trimming took 8 bases from V and 1 from J, leaving 11 bases between them. The CDR3, as DNA: TGCGCCAGCCTAGGCGGGACCCAAGAGACCCAGTACTTC. As protein: CASLGGTQETQYF.

The rearrangement uses TRBV12-3 or TRBV12-4 and TRBJ1-2, with D tentatively TRBD1 (6 bases). V was trimmed by 3 bases and J by 4 bases, leaving 9 bases between them. CDR3 size: 13 residues. CDR3 loop: CASSLQGTYGYTF. The CDR3 nucleotides are TGTGCCAGCAGTTTGCAGGGGACCTATGGCTACACCTTC.

The chain joins TRBV6-5 to TRBJ1-2, with 7 positions matching TRBD1. With V trimmed by 2 bases and J by 3 bases, 6 bases remained unmatched. There are 15 residues in the CDR3. From germline, CDR1 is MNHEY and CDR2 SVGAGI. Here the CDR3 reads CASSYRAGTDYGYTF. The DNA for the CDR3 is TGTGCCAGCAGTTACCGGGCAGGGACAGACTATGGCTACACCTTC.

This clonotype came up once. The chain combines TRBV30 with TRBJ2-1; D is unclear. The V gene's germline CDR1 is GTSNPN and CDR2 SVGIG (reference sequence). This CDR3 contains 13 residues. Written as DNA, the CDR3 is TGTGCTTACATAAAGAGCTCCTACAATGAGCAGTTCTTC. Its protein is CAYIKSSYNEQFF.

This chain uses TRBV11-2 with TRBJ1-5; a weak D match, TRBD1 (6 bases). Trimming took 4 bases from V and 6 from J, leaving 10 bases between them. The CDR3 contains 13 residues. The germline gives CDR1 SGHAT, CDR2 FQNNGV. CDR3 in DNA: TGTGCCAGCAGCTGGTCAGGGGTTCAGCCCCAGCATTTT. Translation gives CASSWSGVQPQHF.